This TCR beta chain was identified during a study of blood T cell repertoires in COVID-19. For the study at large: Sources were T cells, B-cell-depleted T cells, or PBMCs; the material itself was cDNA or gDNA.

CDR3 length equals 12 residues. The V gene's germline CDR1 is SGDLS and CDR2 YYNGEE. Trimming took off 0 bases at V and 7 bases at J, with 7 bases between the two ends. How the authors handled the data: Counts of nucleated cells, estimated from reference gene primer amplification, were obtained. Some clones are missing from TCRdb's copy, which holds only in-frame ones; the method was immunoSEQ multiplex PCR. V and J calls and clone size follow that table, whereas D and trimming were derived from the DNA. Of about 160,000 clones listed, roughly 90% are singletons. The sequencing input was peripheral blood. The sequence was collected from a man between 25 and 39 years old with COVID-19, enrolled during active disease. The chain links TRBV9 to TRBJ1-2; unclear D gene. CDR3: CASSVGPGGYTF. DNA of the CDR3: TGTGCCAGCAGCGTAGGTCCGGGTGGCTACACCTTC.